Shown below are 8 T cell receptor beta chains from a single sample sequenced in a study of radiotherapy plus CTLA-4 blockade in lung cancer. Data came from immunoSEQ multiplex PCR; TCRdb stores just in-frame clones and leaves some out. The table lists tens of thousands of clones, around 78% of them singletons. The sample here was peripheral blood, taken from a patient treated with radiotherapy plus ipilimumab. The receptors here all came from a human donor with non-small cell lung cancer whose response to radiotherapy plus ipilimumab could not be evaluated. Some clones in this sample may be carry-over from other donors' samples.

The chain employs TRBV10-1 and TRBJ2-7; 15 bases are a match to TRBD2. V lost 0 bases, J lost 5 bases, and 11 bases stayed unmatched. Per the germline V gene, CDR1 is WNHNN and CDR2 is SYGVQD (reference sequence). This CDR3 has 19 residues. The DNA of the CDR3 is TGCGCCAGCAGTGAGTCAGGGACTAGCGGGGGGCTAAGAAGACACGAGCAGTACTTC. Encoded protein: CASSESGTSGGLRRHEQYF.

The V and J genes are TRBV5-1 and TRBJ1-1; D remains ambiguous. In germline, CDR1 is SGHRS, CDR2 YFSETQ. V lost 1 base to trimming and J lost 6 bases, with 16 bases between them. The CDR3 length is 15 residues. The CDR3 DNA is TGCGCCAGCAGCTTGAGCCCGATGTCAGGCGCTGAAGCTTTCTTT. It yields the protein CASSLSPMSGAEAFF. The full variable domain, in which reference TRBV5-1 and TRBJ1-1 provide the parts outside the CDR3, is KAGVTQTPRYLIKTRGQQVTLSCSPISGHRSVSWYQQTPGQGLQFLFEYFSETQRNKGNFPGRFSGRQFSNSRSEMNVSTLELGDSALYLCASSLSPMSGAEAFFGQGTRLTVV.

The rearrangement uses TRBV5-1 and TRBJ2-1; a weak D match, TRBD1 (5 bases). The CDR3 is 14 amino acids. V shed 0 bases and J shed 2 bases, with 6 bases lying between them. Per the germline V gene, CDR1 is SGHRS and CDR2 is YFSETQ. DNA for the CDR3: TGCGCCAGCAGCTTGGAGGGGACCTACAATGAGCAGTTCTTC. This gives the protein CASSLEGTYNEQFF.

J is TRBJ2-1 and V is TRBV5-1; no clear D. The CDR3 has 14 amino acids. Germline loops: CDR1 SGHRS, CDR2 YFSETQ. Trimming left V 0 bases short and J 5 bases short, with 9 bases between. The CDR3 loop reads CASSLVSGNNEQFF. For the CDR3, the DNA is TGCGCCAGCAGCTTGGTCTCAGGTAACAATGAGCAGTTCTTC.

To note about this clone: A clone one base away is much larger, so this may be a read error. The V gene is TRBV4-2, the J gene TRBJ2-3; 9 bases line up with TRBD2. The germline CDR1 and CDR2 sequences are LGHNA and YNFKEQ. The CDR3 is 16 residues long. The V segment lost 3 bases and the J segment 4 bases; nucleotides outside the gene matches: 8. The CDR3: CASSHPVAGGADTQYF. CDR3 sequence (DNA): TGTGCCAGCAGCCACCCCGTGGCGGGGGGGGCAGATACGCAGTATTTT.

This clone has just a few counts. The chain has TRBV4-3 and TRBJ1-1; no clear D. From germline, CDR1 is LGHNA and CDR2 YSLEER. V shed 1 base and J shed 0 bases, with 6 bases lying between them. CDR3 size: 14 residues. The CDR3 protein is CASSQAVLNTEAFF. CDR3 bases: TGCGCCAGCAGCCAAGCAGTCCTGAACACTGAAGCTTTCTTT.

This chain uses TRBV6-1 with TRBJ2-3; a possible D gene is TRBD2 (6 bases). Germline CDR1 and CDR2: MNHNS and SASEGT. V lost 7 bases to trimming and J lost 3 bases, with 11 bases between them. The CDR3 spans 13 residues. DNA for the CDR3: TGTGCCAGCAACGGCGGGGAAACAGATACGCAGTATTTT. Protein: CASNGGETDTQYF.

This chain uses TRBV7-9 with TRBJ1-1, with a possible D match to TRBD1 (5 bases). CDR1 is SEHNR, CDR2 FQNEAQ, per germline (reference sequence). Trimming took off 6 bases at V and 6 bases at J, with 23 bases between the two ends. The CDR3 consists of 16 residues. CDR3 protein: CASSSPTGSLFAEAFF. The DNA of the CDR3 is TGTGCCAGCAGTTCCCCCACAGGTTCCCTCTTCGCTGAAGCTTTCTTT.